Following are 25 T cell receptor beta chains from one sample sequenced in a study of T cell responses to AZD1222 COVID-19 vaccine. Assay: immunoSEQ multiplex PCR; the TCRdb copy retains only in-frame clones and omits some. The sample gives approximately 200,000 clones, around 88% of which show up once; 7.7% is in the top ten. This material consisted of peripheral blood, taken on day 0 of AZD1222 vaccination. These receptors were obtained from an adult in good health.

The chain is built from TRBV15 and TRBJ1-1; D may be TRBD1 (6 bases). Germline CDR1 LNHNV, CDR2 YYDKDF (reference sequence). The CDR3 length is 14 residues. Trimming shortened V by 5 bases and J by 0 bases, and 10 bases separated the two germline ends. The CDR3 sequence: CATSPRQVNTEAFF. For the CDR3, the DNA is TGTGCCACCAGCCCGAGACAGGTGAACACTGAAGCTTTCTTT.

In this sample, this clone turned up once. V is TRBV3-1 (or the pseudogene TRBV3-2) and J is TRBJ1-5; D is uncertain. Deletions cut 3 bases from V and 3 bases from J, with 12 bases between. Germline loops: CDR1 LGHDT, CDR2 YNNKEL (reference sequence). The CDR3 loop spans 15 amino acids. CDR3 amino acids: CASSQDLGPNQPQHF. Here the CDR3 DNA reads TGTGCCAGCAGCCAGGACCTAGGCCCCAATCAGCCCCAGCATTTT.

The count of this clone is one. V usage is TRBV5-4 and J usage is TRBJ1-2, with D possibly TRBD1 on 6 matching bases. Trimming removed 4 bases at V and 4 bases at J, with 8 bases between. Germline V CDR1 and CDR2: SGHNT, YYREEE (reference sequence). CDR3 size: 12 residues. In nucleotides, the CDR3 is TGTGCCAGCAGCGAGACAGGCTATGGCTACACCTTC. Protein sequence: CASSETGYGYTF.

V usage is TRBV7-6 and J usage is TRBJ2-3; TRBD2 might be the D (6 bases). This CDR3 spans 14 amino acids. Germline V gives CDR1 SGHVS, CDR2 FNYEAQ. Trimming removed 5 bases at V and 4 bases at J, with 13 bases between. The CDR3 is CASSTRLESDTQYF. CDR3 sequence (DNA): TGTGCCAGCAGCACTCGACTAGAATCAGATACGCAGTATTTT.

This chain connects TRBV5-6 to TRBJ2-7; no clear D. The CDR3 length is 14 residues. From germline, CDR1 is SGHDT and CDR2 YYEEEE. V lost 0 bases, J lost 2 bases, and 9 bases lay in between. The CDR3 loop is CASSLGGPTYEQYF. The CDR3 coding sequence is TGTGCCAGCAGCTTGGGAGGACCCACCTACGAGCAGTACTTC.

The J gene is TRBJ2-7, the V gene TRBV11-2, with a tentative D call TRBD1 (5 bases). In germline, CDR1 is SGHAT, CDR2 FQNNGV. V lost 2 bases to trimming and J lost 3 bases, with 11 bases between them. The CDR3 has 14 residues. The DNA for the CDR3 is TGTGCCAGCAGCTTAAACAGGTTGGGCTACGAGCAGTACTTC. Translation: CASSLNRLGYEQYF. The entire variable domain, with the rest obtained from reference TRBV11-2 and TRBJ2-7, is as follows: EAGVAQSPRYKIIEKRQSVAFWCNPISGHATLYWYQQILGQGPKLLIQFQNNGVVDDSQLPKDRFSAERLKGVDSTLKIQPAKLEDSAVYLCASSLNRLGYEQYFGPGTRLTVT.

The chain combines TRBV3-1 (or the pseudogene TRBV3-2) with TRBJ2-1; D call uncertain. V was clipped by 0 bases and J by 0 bases, with 6 bases between them. Germline CDR1 and CDR2: LGHDT and YNNKEL (reference sequence). The CDR3 consists of 15 residues. The CDR3 DNA is TGTGCCAGCAGCCAAGAGGCAAACTCCTACAATGAGCAGTTCTTC. Its protein product is CASSQEANSYNEQFF.

J is TRBJ2-5 and V is TRBV5-1, with 7 nucleotides matching TRBD2. The germline V gene encodes CDR1 SGHRS and CDR2 YFSETQ. The CDR3 consists of 14 residues. V was clipped by 3 bases and J by 2 bases; unmatched bases: 4. The CDR3 loop is CASSSGRGQETQYF. CDR3 DNA sequence: TGCGCCAGCAGCTCAGGGAGGGGTCAAGAGACCCAGTACTTC.

The CDR3 bases are TGTGCCAGTAGTATAGTTGGTGACCTGGGGCCCCAGCATTTT. It codes for CASSIVGDLGPQHF. V usage is TRBV19 and J usage is TRBJ1-5, with D hard to call. Trimming pared 1 base from V and 9 bases from J, leaving 13 bases between. The germline V gene encodes CDR1 LNHDA and CDR2 SQIVND (reference sequence). The CDR3 totals 14 residues.

V gene TRBV29-1 combines with J gene TRBJ2-2; 11 nucleotides agree with TRBD2. The CDR3 length is 19 residues. The germline CDR1 and CDR2 sequences are SQVTM and ANQGSEA. V lost 8 bases, J lost 2 bases, and 19 bases stayed unmatched. The CDR3, as DNA: TGCAGCACCTCGTCCGGAGGAGTAGCGGGGGGGCTAAACACCGGGGAGCTGTTTTTT. Translating gives CSTSSGGVAGGLNTGELFF.

The V call is TRBV10-3, the J call TRBJ1-1; D uncertain. The ends were cut back, 4 bases at V and 0 bases at J, with 15 bases in the middle. The CDR3 has 16 amino acids. Germline V CDR1 and CDR2: ENHRY, SYGVKD. CDR3 in amino acids: CAISGPTGGMNTEAFF. DNA for the CDR3: TGTGCCATCAGTGGGCCGACGGGAGGAATGAACACTGAAGCTTTCTTT.

The chain employs TRBV15 and TRBJ1-5, with 9 nucleotides matching TRBD1. Germline CDR1 is LNHNV and CDR2 is YYDKDF (reference sequence). The CDR3 runs to 15 residues. The junction had 3 bases not matched to a gene; V was cut back by 3 bases and J by 3 bases. The CDR3 bases are TGTGCCACCAGCAGGGACAGGGGCATCAATCAGCCCCAGCATTTT. Translating it yields CATSRDRGINQPQHF.

The chain couples TRBV6-5 to TRBJ1-1; the D is unclear. Deletions cut 4 bases from V and 4 bases from J, with 16 bases between. This CDR3 spans 15 amino acids. From germline, CDR1 is MNHEY and CDR2 SVGAGI. Here the CDR3 DNA reads TGTGCCAGCAGTTTGGGTGTTATGGAGGGCACTGAAGCTTTCTTT. Translation gives CASSLGVMEGTEAFF.

The genes are TRBV30 and TRBJ2-5, with D maybe TRBD2 (5 bases). Germline V gives CDR1 GTSNPN, CDR2 SVGIG (reference sequence). The CDR3 spans 15 residues. The V end lost 1 base, the J end lost 3 bases, and 15 bases lay between the germline ends. The CDR3 loop reads CAWSGPEGYEETQYF. CDR3 coding DNA: TGTGCCTGGAGTGGCCCCGAGGGCTACGAAGAGACCCAGTACTTC. The whole variable domain, filled in from reference TRBV30 and TRBJ2-5, reads SQTIHQWPATLVQPVGSPLSLECTVEGTSNPNLYWYRQAAGRGLQLLFYSVGIGQISSEVPQNLSASRPQDRQFILSSKKLLLSDSGFYLCAWSGPEGYEETQYFGPGTRLLVL.

The J gene is TRBJ1-1, the V gene TRBV9; TRBD1 is a possible D gene (6 bases). CDR1 and CDR2 (germline): SGDLS, YYNGEE. Trimming cost V 2 bases and J 1 base, with 9 bases left between them. The CDR3 consists of 14 residues. The CDR3 reads CASSVSGENTEAFF. The CDR3 DNA reads TGTGCCAGCAGCGTTTCAGGGGAGAACACTGAAGCTTTCTTT.

This rearrangement joins TRBV30 to TRBJ1-2, with D perhaps TRBD1 (5 bases). The germline V and J ends were trimmed by 0 bases and 6 bases, with 8 bases remaining between them. The CDR3 has 12 residues. The germline gives CDR1 GTSNPN, CDR2 SVGIG (reference sequence). CDR3 in amino acids: CAWSVQGHGYTF. The CDR3 region has the DNA TGTGCCTGGAGTGTGCAGGGACATGGCTACACCTTC.

The rearrangement uses TRBV11-2 and TRBJ2-5, with 12 bases matching TRBD2. This CDR3 has 19 residues. From germline, CDR1 is SGHAT and CDR2 FQNNGV. Trimming cost V 0 bases and J 4 bases; bases outside gene matches: 12. The CDR3 loop reads CASSLDARLAGVPRETQYF. The CDR3 DNA sequence: TGTGCCAGCAGCTTAGATGCTCGACTAGCGGGGGTCCCTCGAGAGACCCAGTACTTC.

The chain recombines TRBV5-1 with TRBJ1-6; the D is unclear. The germline V gene encodes CDR1 SGHRS and CDR2 YFSETQ. This CDR3 spans 13 amino acids. The V end was cut by 1 base, the J end by 7 bases, with 6 bases between. The CDR3 loop is CASSLPDNSPLHF. The CDR3 DNA sequence: TGCGCCAGCAGCTTGCCGGACAATTCACCCCTCCACTTT.

This sequence joins TRBV19 and TRBJ1-2, with D possibly TRBD1 on 5 matching bases. CDR3 length: 14 amino acids. Trimming stripped 2 bases from V and 4 bases from J, with 11 bases between. Germline V lookup: CDR1 LNHDA, CDR2 SQIVND (reference sequence). CDR3 sequence: CASSISGNRYGYTF. The CDR3 DNA sequence: TGTGCCAGTAGTATATCAGGGAACCGCTATGGCTACACCTTC.

DNA for the CDR3: TGTGCCAGCAGCAAGAACGGGGAAATCTACGAGCAGTACTTC. Translating gives CASSKNGEIYEQYF. This rearrangement joins TRBV11-2 to TRBJ2-7, with a tentative D call TRBD2 (5 bases). Germline V gene data show CDR1 as SGHAT and CDR2 as FQNNGV. This CDR3 has 14 amino acids. V lost 5 bases and J 3 bases, leaving 14 bases between the germline ends.

This sequence joins TRBV6-5 and TRBJ1-5; TRBD1 is a possible D gene (5 bases). V was pared by 5 bases and J by 5 bases, with 10 bases between. CDR1 is MNHEY and CDR2 is SVGAGI in the germline V gene. The CDR3 runs to 13 residues. The CDR3 protein is CASSPEGDQPQHF. CDR3 sequence (DNA): TGTGCCAGCAGTCCGGAAGGGGATCAGCCCCAGCATTTT.

For this clone: One junction end does not reproduce the germline sequence, and a read error may be involved. This chain connects TRBV7-3 to TRBJ2-1, with D perhaps assigned TRBD1 or TRBD2 (5 bases each). CDR1 is SGHTA, CDR2 FQGTGA, per germline. The CDR3 has 14 residues. Here the CDR3 reads CASSLGGAATIRIF. Written as DNA, the CDR3 is TGTGCCAGCAGCTTAGGGGGAGCGGCCACAATAAGGATCTTC.

This sequence joins TRBV3-1 (or the pseudogene TRBV3-2) and TRBJ2-7; tentatively, D is TRBD2 (7 bases). The V gene's germline CDR1 is LGHDT and CDR2 YNNKEL (reference sequence). The CDR3 has 16 amino acids. V shed 0 bases and J shed 4 bases, with 16 bases lying between them. The CDR3 nucleotides read TGTGCCAGCAGCCAAGATGGCGGGGGCGAATGGTACGAGCAGTACTTC. Translating it yields CASSQDGGGEWYEQYF.

The V and J genes are TRBV5-1 and TRBJ1-6, with no clear D. The CDR3 contains 17 residues. Deletions cut 0 bases from V and 0 bases from J, with 10 bases between. The germline V gene encodes CDR1 SGHRS and CDR2 YFSETQ. CDR3 DNA: TGCGCCAGCAGCTTGGCCGGTAGCCTCTCCTATAATTCACCCCTCCACTTT. Encoded protein: CASSLAGSLSYNSPLHF.

This chain joins TRBV4-2 and TRBJ2-2; 8 bases are a match to TRBD2. In germline, CDR1 is LGHNA, CDR2 YNFKEQ. The CDR3 consists of 15 residues. Trimming at V came to 1 base and at J to 6 bases, leaving 4 bases not matched to a gene. The CDR3 region has the DNA TGTGCCAGCAGCCAAGTTGTAGCGGGGTCCGGGGAGCTGTTTTTT. Translating gives CASSQVVAGSGELFF.